Below, one TCR beta chain is given with its context. This entry comes from a study of OX40 agonist ivuxolimab in advanced cancers. Study information: Each dose-escalation patient presented with hepatocellular carcinoma, melanoma, renal cell or head and neck cancer.

Measured with immunoSEQ multiplex PCR; TCRdb has only the in-frame clones, and not every one. The data contain about 24,000 clones, 70% to 90% of them seen just once; the ten biggest clones take up less than 50%. The CDR3 loop spans 15 amino acids. Germline V gene data show CDR1 as SGHRS and CDR2 as YFSETQ. The V segment lost 2 bases and the J segment 5 bases; nucleotides outside the gene matches: 8. The origin of this receptor is an adult with an advanced solid tumor such as melanoma, head and neck, liver or kidney cancer. Sequenced material: CD4+ or CD8+ T cells sorted from blood, taken in a trial of the OX40 agonist ivuxolimab. The chain carries TRBV5-1 and TRBJ2-3; 7 bases agree with TRBD1. The CDR3 region has the DNA TGCGCCAGCAGCTTATACAGGGACAGCGAAGATACGCAGTATTTT. This codes for CASSLYRDSEDTQYF.